These 30 T cell receptor beta chains originate from one sample sequenced in a study of T cell changes during pregnancy in multiple sclerosis. Assay used: immunoSEQ multiplex PCR; TCRdb lists only in-frame clones, some missing. Found here are over 20,000 clones, over 75% of them singletons; the top ten hold 7.7%. The sample consisted of CD8+ T cells from peripheral blood mononuclear cells, taken after pregnancy. These receptors originate from a female donor with multiple sclerosis, enrolled in a pregnancy study.

This rearrangement joins TRBV6-4 to TRBJ2-1; a weak D match, TRBD1 (5 bases). Germline CDR1 and CDR2: MRHNA and SNTAGT. The CDR3 extends over 14 amino acids. Trimming took off 5 bases at V and 6 bases at J, with 14 bases between the two ends. CDR3 coding DNA: TGTGCCAGCAGTCCCTACCCTCAGGGCAATGAGCAGTTCTTC. This codes for CASSPYPQGNEQFF.

The V gene is TRBV27, the J gene TRBJ2-7; 9 bases line up with TRBD1. This CDR3 is built from 14 residues. V shed 5 bases, J shed 1 base, and the junction held 3 bases outside the gene matches. The germline gives CDR1 MNHEY, CDR2 SMNVEV (reference sequence). The CDR3 protein is CASSATGGSYEQYF. The CDR3 DNA follows: TGTGCCAGCAGTGCGACAGGGGGGTCCTACGAGCAGTACTTC.

This clone was seen repeatedly, ten times or more. The V and J genes are TRBV27 and TRBJ2-1; maybe TRBD1 (5 bases). The V and J ends lost 3 bases and 3 bases respectively, with 15 bases between them. CDR3 length: 16 residues. Germline CDR1 reads MNHEY; CDR2 reads SMNVEV (reference sequence). The chain's CDR3 is CASSFSVGAYYNEQFF. CDR3 DNA sequence: TGTGCCAGCAGTTTTAGTGTAGGGGCCTACTACAATGAGCAGTTCTTC.

The chain uses TRBV11-2 and TRBJ2-1; tentatively, D is TRBD2 (6 bases). CDR3 length: 14 residues. V lost 3 bases, J lost 3 bases, and 9 bases lay in between. CDR1 and CDR2 (germline): SGHAT, FQNNGV. The DNA for the CDR3 is TGTGCCAGCAGCTTGGGGGGAGACTACAATGAGCAGTTCTTC. It yields the protein CASSLGGDYNEQFF.

Concerning this clone itself: A junction end diverges from the germline sequence, so it may reflect a read error. The gene calls are TRBV6-6 and TRBJ1-2, with 8 bases that match TRBD1. There are 12 residues in the CDR3. Germline assignment: CDR1 MNHNY and CDR2 SVGAGI (reference sequence). The CDR3 DNA follows: TGTGCCAGCAGTTACCTGGACAGGGTGGCCAACTTC. The encoded protein is CASSYLDRVANF.

This clone was observed a handful of times. The chain uses TRBV11-2 and TRBJ2-1; no definite D call. Germline assignment: CDR1 SGHAT and CDR2 FQNNGV. The length of the CDR3 is 13 residues. Trimming stripped 1 base from V and 5 bases from J, with 6 bases between. CDR3 DNA: TGTGCCAGCAGCTTAGTTCAGAACAATGAGCAGTTCTTC. It is translated as CASSLVQNNEQFF. The full variable domain, rest sourced from reference TRBV11-2 and TRBJ2-1, is EAGVAQSPRYKIIEKRQSVAFWCNPISGHATLYWYQQILGQGPKLLIQFQNNGVVDDSQLPKDRFSAERLKGVDSTLKIQPAKLEDSAVYLCASSLVQNNEQFFGPGTRLTVL.

This clone has a single count. V gene TRBV6-1 combines with J gene TRBJ2-1; 7 nucleotides match TRBD2. The CDR3 is 17 amino acids. Looked up from germline, CDR1 is MNHNS and CDR2 is SASEGT. Unmatched junction bases numbered 13, after V lost 0 bases and J lost 8 bases. The CDR3: CASSEAPGGSGGDEQFF. The CDR3 bases are TGTGCCAGCAGTGAAGCCCCCGGAGGGAGTGGGGGGGATGAGCAGTTCTTC.

The rearrangement joins TRBV9 to TRBJ1-6; D gene unclear. The CDR3 contains 15 residues. Trimming stripped 3 bases from V and 8 bases from J, with 15 bases between. Germline values: CDR1 SGDLS, CDR2 YYNGEE. This CDR3 is CASSAAGGGDSPLHF. In nucleotides, the CDR3 is TGTGCCAGCAGCGCGGCCGGAGGTGGGGATTCACCCCTCCACTTT.

The CDR3 nucleotides are TGTGCCAGCAGCCCCTTTCGGCGGGCCCGCACAGATACGCAGTATTTT. It encodes CASSPFRRARTDTQYF. The chain recombines TRBV7-2 with TRBJ2-3; maybe TRBD2 (5 bases). The CDR3 length is 16 residues. The ends were cut back, 5 bases at V and 1 base at J, with 16 bases in the middle. CDR1 and CDR2 from the germline V gene are SGHTA and FQGNSA.

The chain combines TRBV4-1 with TRBJ2-7; TRBD2 matches 8 bases. The length of the CDR3 is 15 residues. The germline V gene has CDR1 MGHRA and CDR2 YSYEKL. V trimming: 4 bases; J trimming: 2 bases; junction bases outside the gene matches: 7. As DNA, the CDR3 is TGCGCCAGCAGCCCGACCCGGACTAGCCCCTACGAGCAGTACTTC. This sequence encodes CASSPTRTSPYEQYF.

The chain couples TRBV7-9 to TRBJ1-1; TRBD1 matches at 7 bases. Trimming removed 5 bases from V and 5 bases from J; junction bases left unmatched: 8. Germline CDR1 reads SEHNR; CDR2 reads FQNEAQ (reference sequence). There are 14 residues in the CDR3. The DNA of the CDR3 is TGTGCCAGCAGCCTCGCGAGGGGGCGAACTGAAGCTTTCTTT. Residues: CASSLARGRTEAFF.

The rearrangement uses TRBV6-6 and TRBJ2-1, with D perhaps TRBD2 (6 bases). This CDR3 has 15 residues. The V end was cut by 6 bases, the J end by 4 bases, with 16 bases between. Germline CDR1 and CDR2: MNHNY and SVGAGI (reference sequence). DNA of the CDR3: TGTGCCAGCAGCGAGGGACTTAGAGCTTACAATGAGCAGTTCTTC. It specifies CASSEGLRAYNEQFF.

The J gene is TRBJ1-3, the V gene TRBV6-1; 7 bases map to TRBD1. V dropped 4 bases and J dropped 4; count of bases not matched to a gene: 13. Germline assignment: CDR1 MNHNS and CDR2 SASEGT. This CDR3 contains 17 residues. CDR3 sequence reads: CASSGAGTELAGNTIYF. CDR3 nucleotides: TGTGCCAGCAGTGGCGCCGGGACAGAGCTTGCGGGAAACACCATATATTTT.

The J gene is TRBJ2-1, the V gene TRBV19; D is perhaps TRBD2 (6 bases). With 5 bases removed from V and 6 bases from J, the gap between germline ends came to 14 bases. There are 14 residues in the CDR3. Germline-derived CDR1 and CDR2 are LNHDA and SQIVND (reference sequence). For the CDR3, the DNA is TGTGCCAGTAGTGCCGACGGGACTTTCAATGAGCAGTTCTTC. It codes for CASSADGTFNEQFF. Full variable domain (outside the CDR3, taken from reference TRBV19 and TRBJ2-1): DGGITQSPKYLFRKEGQNVTLSCEQNLNHDAMYWYRQDPGQGLRLIYYSQIVNDFQKGDIAEGYSVSREKKESFPLTVTSAQKNPTAFYLCASSADGTFNEQFFGPGTRLTVL.

The chain combines TRBV19 with TRBJ2-4; D is perhaps TRBD2 (5 bases). Germline lookup yields CDR1 LNHDA and CDR2 SQIVND (reference sequence). Trimming stripped 3 bases from V and 8 bases from J, with 11 bases between. This CDR3 comprises 13 residues. The CDR3 DNA reads TGTGCCAGTAGTATTGAGACTATCGACATTCAGTACTTC. This encodes CASSIETIDIQYF.

The J gene is TRBJ2-1, the V gene TRBV4-1, with 16 bases identical to TRBD2. CDR1 and CDR2 (germline): MGHRA, YSYEKL. V lost 0 bases to trimming and J lost 3 bases; unmatched junction nucleotides: 8. The CDR3 runs to 20 residues. CDR3 loop: CASSQDPRGLAGGNYNEQFF. The CDR3 DNA sequence: TGCGCCAGCAGCCAAGATCCGCGGGGACTAGCGGGAGGGAACTACAATGAGCAGTTCTTC.

This clone was counted a single time. V gene TRBV5-6 combines with J gene TRBJ2-7, with D possibly TRBD2 on 7 matching bases. Germline CDR1 is SGHDT and CDR2 is YYEEEE. The CDR3 has 14 residues. V lost 3 bases, J lost 7 bases, and 17 bases lay in between. CDR3 protein: CASSWGAGEYEQYF. CDR3 bases: TGTGCCAGCAGCTGGGGGGCGGGAGAATATGAGCAGTACTTC.

This chain's CDR3 is CASSFVFVREQYF. Written as DNA, the CDR3 is TGTGCCAGCAGCTTCGTATTCGTTCGGGAGCAGTACTTC. J is TRBJ2-7 and V is TRBV5-6; D unresolved. Looked up from germline, CDR1 is SGHDT and CDR2 is YYEEEE. This CDR3 spans 13 amino acids. The V end lost 2 bases, the J end lost 7 bases, and 13 bases lay between the germline ends.

V and J are TRBV13 and TRBJ1-2; 11 positions agree with TRBD1. The ends lost 4 bases at V and 0 bases at J; junction bases unmatched: 4. The germline CDR1 and CDR2 sequences are PRHDT and FYEKMQ (reference sequence). CDR3 length equals 16 residues. DNA of the CDR3: TGTGCCAGCAGCTACGGGACAGGGGGGACTAACTATGGCTACACCTTC. Its translation is CASSYGTGGTNYGYTF.

This chain uses TRBV29-1 with TRBJ2-5, with TRBD1 as a possible D gene (5 bases). The V gene's germline CDR1 is SQVTM and CDR2 ANQGSEA. V dropped 3 bases and J dropped 0 bases, with 11 bases sitting between them. This CDR3 has 14 residues. CDR3 nucleotides: TGCAGCGTTGAGGGTCTGGACAACCAAGAGACCCAGTACTTC. Residues: CSVEGLDNQETQYF.

This sequence joins TRBV19 and TRBJ2-3, with unresolved D. The germline gives CDR1 LNHDA, CDR2 SQIVND (reference sequence). V was clipped by 3 bases and J by 3 bases, with 16 bases between them. The CDR3 runs to 16 residues. CDR3 protein: CASSINPAQWTDTQYF. In nucleotides, the CDR3 is TGTGCCAGTAGTATTAACCCCGCACAATGGACAGATACGCAGTATTTT.

This clone appeared a single time. The chain couples TRBV7-9 to TRBJ2-3; 7 nucleotides agree with TRBD2. Germline CDR1 and CDR2: SEHNR and FQNEAQ (reference sequence). V shed 5 bases, J shed 4 bases, and the junction held 12 bases outside the gene matches. The CDR3 is 16 amino acids. CDR3 sequence (DNA): TGTGCCAGCAGCCCCGGCTCGCGGGAGTGGGCAGATACGCAGTATTTT. Its translation: CASSPGSREWADTQYF.

The chain couples TRBV7-9 to TRBJ1-1; no reliable D call. Trimming took off 3 bases at V and 6 bases at J, with 8 bases between the two ends. Per the germline V gene, CDR1 is SEHNR and CDR2 is FQNEAQ (reference sequence). This CDR3 is 12 amino acids long. CDR3 coding DNA: TGTGCCAGCAGCTTGGGAGTCGCTGAAGCTTTCTTT. Protein sequence: CASSLGVAEAFF.

J is TRBJ2-1 and V is TRBV5-6; TRBD2 agrees at 14 bases. V was pared by 3 bases and J by 0 bases, with 8 bases of the junction left unmatched. CDR3 length equals 19 residues. Germline V lookup: CDR1 SGHDT, CDR2 YYEEEE. In DNA form, the CDR3 reads TGTGCCAGCAGCTCATTGACCGGGACTAGCGGGGGCTCCTACAATGAGCAGTTCTTC. Amino acids: CASSSLTGTSGGSYNEQFF.

The gene calls are TRBV28 and TRBJ2-7, with 10 bases lining up with TRBD1. This CDR3 spans 16 amino acids. Germline lookup yields CDR1 MDHEN and CDR2 SYDVKM. Trimming cost V 3 bases and J 3 bases; bases outside gene matches: 8. The CDR3 nucleotides read TGTGCCAGCAGTTTGGGATTCCGGACAGGGGGCTACGAGCAGTACTTC. Its protein is CASSLGFRTGGYEQYF. Combining the CDR3 with reference TRBV28 and TRBJ2-7 gives the whole variable domain DVKVTQSSRYLVKRTGEKVFLECVQDMDHENMFWYRQDPGLGLRLIYFSYDVKMKEKGDIPEGYSVSREKKERFSLILESASTNQTSMYLCASSLGFRTGGYEQYFGPGTRLTVT.

This chain links TRBV5-6 with TRBJ2-7, with TRBD2 identical over 13 bases. Per the germline V gene, CDR1 is SGHDT and CDR2 is YYEEEE. The V segment lost 4 bases and the J segment 0 bases; nucleotides outside the gene matches: 10. There are 18 residues in the CDR3. The CDR3 protein is CASSRGLAGPETSYEQYF. The CDR3 DNA reads as TGTGCCAGCAGCCGGGGACTAGCGGGGCCCGAGACCTCCTACGAGCAGTACTTC.

The CDR3 sequence: CASSILGPGELFF. The CDR3 nucleotides are TGTGCCAGTAGTATCCTTGGGCCGGGGGAGCTGTTTTTT. V is TRBV19 and J is TRBJ2-2; D not certain. The CDR3 contains 13 residues. Germline lookup yields CDR1 LNHDA and CDR2 SQIVND (reference sequence). Trimming removed 3 bases at V and 8 bases at J, with 10 bases between.

The J gene is TRBJ2-2, the V gene TRBV7-9; 10 bases align to TRBD2. CDR3 length: 19 amino acids. With 3 bases clipped from V and 6 bases from J, the junction kept 16 bases outside the gene matches. Germline values: CDR1 SEHNR, CDR2 FQNEAQ (reference sequence). The CDR3 coding sequence is TGTGCCAGCAGCTTCAGAATAGGACTACTAGCGGGGCGGGCCGGGGAGCTGTTTTTT. As protein: CASSFRIGLLAGRAGELFF.

This clone has just a few counts. The genes are TRBV6-4 and TRBJ1-6; 7 bases agree with TRBD1. The germline CDR1 and CDR2 sequences are MRHNA and SNTAGT. The CDR3 length is 14 residues. J was trimmed by 9 bases and V by 2 bases; bases with no gene match: 4. CDR3 coding DNA: TGTGCCAGCAGTGACGGACAGGTGGCTTCACCCCTCCACTTT. Amino acid sequence: CASSDGQVASPLHF.

The V call is TRBV4-2, the J call TRBJ2-3; D is possibly TRBD2 (6 bases). CDR3 length: 15 amino acids. Germline loops: CDR1 LGHNA, CDR2 YNFKEQ. V was trimmed by 0 bases and J by 4 bases, leaving 11 bases between them. The CDR3 here is CASSQDGGVADTQYF. CDR3 coding DNA: TGTGCCAGCAGCCAAGATGGAGGGGTTGCAGATACGCAGTATTTT.